This entry lists 16 T cell receptor beta chains sequenced from one sample in a study of identifying expanded T cells in peripheral blood. Method: immunoSEQ multiplex PCR; TCRdb's copy keeps in-frame clones and lacks some. The sample has about 100,000 clones; roughly 89% are singletons. Sequencing was performed on blood. These receptors were collected from a person between 18 and 70 years old in good health.

The DNA of the CDR3 is TGTGCCAGCAGCTTAACGGCCGAAAGCTCCTACAATGAGCAGTTCTTC. Protein sequence: CASSLTAESSYNEQFF. The chain recombines TRBV7-8 with TRBJ2-1; no reliable D call. From germline, CDR1 is SGHVS and CDR2 FQNEAQ. This CDR3 comprises 16 residues. Between the trimmed V and J ends, which lost 2 bases and 0 bases, there was a span of 11 bases. The full variable domain, rest sourced from reference TRBV7-8 and TRBJ2-1, is GAGVSQSPRYKVAKRGQDVALRCDPISGHVSLFWYQQALGQGPEFLTYFQNEAQLDKSGLPSDRFFAERPEGSVSTLKIQRTQQEDSAVYLCASSLTAESSYNEQFFGPGTRLTVL.

The rearrangement joins TRBV6-1 to TRBJ1-1; no firm D call. V lost 2 bases and J 0 bases, leaving 10 bases between the germline ends. The CDR3 consists of 15 residues. From germline, CDR1 is MNHNS and CDR2 SASEGT. The CDR3 is CASSEIHSMNTEAFF. The DNA for the CDR3 is TGTGCCAGCAGTGAAATACACAGCATGAACACTGAAGCTTTCTTT.

The chain joins TRBV7-2 to TRBJ1-2, with D possibly matching TRBD1 (5 bases). CDR1 is SGHTA and CDR2 is FQGNSA in the germline V gene. The CDR3 is 15 residues long. V dropped 3 bases and J dropped 3 bases, with 14 bases sitting between them. DNA of the CDR3: TGTGCCAGCAGCTTCCCGGAGGGGATGGACTATGGCTACACCTTC. Translated: CASSFPEGMDYGYTF.

The chain employs TRBV4-3 and TRBJ1-1; D remains unclear. CDR1 and CDR2 from the germline V gene are LGHNA and YSLEER. The V end was cut by 0 bases, the J end by 2 bases, with 7 bases between. The CDR3 is made up of 14 amino acids. CDR3 protein: CASSQEAVNTEAFF. The DNA for the CDR3 is TGCGCCAGCAGCCAAGAGGCCGTTAACACTGAAGCTTTCTTT.

V gene TRBV9 combines with J gene TRBJ2-3; D not resolved. CDR3 length: 13 residues. Looked up from germline, CDR1 is SGDLS and CDR2 is YYNGEE. The germline V and J ends were trimmed by 4 bases and 0 bases, with 6 bases remaining between them. CDR3: CASSPLSTDTQYF. DNA of the CDR3: TGTGCCAGCAGCCCTTTGAGCACAGATACGCAGTATTTT. Using reference TRBV9 and TRBJ2-3 for the parts outside the CDR3, the full variable domain is DSGVTQTPKHLITATGQRVTLRCSPRSGDLSVYWYQQSLDQGLQFLIQYYNGEERAKGNILERFSAQQFPDLHSELNLSSLELGDSALYFCASSPLSTDTQYFGPGTRLTVL.

This rearrangement joins TRBV25-1 to TRBJ2-2; TRBD1 aligns across 9 bases. Unmatched junction bases numbered 11, after V lost 6 bases and J lost 0 bases. The CDR3 runs 18 residues. The germline CDR1 and CDR2 sequences are MGHDK and SYGVNS. The CDR3, as DNA: TGTGCCAGCAGCGCCGGGACAGGGCAGAGGTCGAACACCGGGGAGCTGTTTTTT. This encodes CASSAGTGQRSNTGELFF.

This clone came up once. The V gene is TRBV7-6, the J gene TRBJ2-7; 11 bases map to TRBD1. Losses at the gene ends were 0 bases for V and 3 bases for J; bases not matched to a gene: 4. The V gene's germline CDR1 is SGHVS and CDR2 FNYEAQ. There are 16 residues in the CDR3. DNA for the CDR3: TGTGCCAGCAGCTTAGCGCGGACAGGGGGCAGCTACGAGCAGTACTTC. Translated, it gives CASSLARTGGSYEQYF.

The V and J genes are TRBV27 and TRBJ2-5; TRBD1 agrees at 8 bases. Germline CDR1 and CDR2: MNHEY and SMNVEV (reference sequence). CDR3 size: 15 residues. J was trimmed by 2 bases and V by 6 bases; bases with no gene match: 8. CDR3 in amino acids: CASRRTGSGQETQYF. DNA for the CDR3: TGTGCCAGCAGAAGGACAGGGTCGGGTCAAGAGACCCAGTACTTC.

The chain employs TRBV4-2 and TRBJ2-7, with D perhaps TRBD1 or TRBD2 (5 bases each). CDR3 length: 12 residues. Trimming stripped 4 bases from V and 4 bases from J, with 8 bases between. Per germline, CDR1 LGHNA and CDR2 YNFKEQ. Here the CDR3 DNA reads TGTGCCAGCAGCCGGGGGACGTACGAGCAGTACTTC. Protein product: CASSRGTYEQYF.

This chain links TRBV11-3 with TRBJ2-1, with TRBD1 as a possible D gene (5 bases). V was trimmed by 0 bases and J by 4 bases, leaving 19 bases between them. Germline V gene sequence: CDR1 SGHNT, CDR2 YENEEA. The length of the CDR3 is 18 residues. CDR3 protein: CASSLDPGRAGWYNEQFF. The CDR3 DNA follows: TGTGCCAGCAGCTTAGATCCGGGTAGGGCAGGGTGGTACAATGAGCAGTTCTTC.

V and J are TRBV27 and TRBJ2-7, with D uncertain. The V end lost 2 bases, the J end lost 6 bases, and 11 bases lay between the germline ends. Germline CDR1 and CDR2: MNHEY and SMNVEV (reference sequence). There are 13 residues in the CDR3. Here the CDR3 reads CASSLTGLSEQYF. The DNA of the CDR3 is TGTGCCAGCAGTTTAACCGGGTTAAGCGAGCAGTACTTC.

The chain has TRBV4-3 and TRBJ2-7; D uncertain. Trimming removed 1 base from V and 4 bases from J, with 20 bases in between. CDR1 LGHNA and CDR2 YSLEER come from the germline V gene. The length of the CDR3 is 17 residues. The CDR3 reads CASSQGGLQPRKYEQYF. CDR3 DNA: TGCGCCAGCAGCCAAGGCGGTTTACAACCAAGAAAATACGAGCAGTACTTC.

V and J are TRBV12-5 and TRBJ2-2, with D perhaps TRBD2 (5 bases). V shed 3 bases and J shed 2 bases, with 10 bases lying between them. This CDR3 is 15 amino acids long. The germline V gene encodes CDR1 LGHNT and CDR2 FRNRAP. The CDR3 spells CASGFRGFNTGELFF. CDR3 DNA: TGTGCTAGTGGTTTCCGGGGATTTAACACCGGGGAGCTGTTTTTT. Full variable domain (missing parts from reference TRBV12-5 and TRBJ2-2): DARVTQTPRHKVTEMGQEVTMRCQPILGHNTVFWYRQTMMQGLELLAYFRNRAPLDDSGMPKDRFSAEMPDATLATLKIQPSEPRDSAVYFCASGFRGFNTGELFFGEGSRLTVL.

V and J are TRBV13 and TRBJ2-4; 7 positions agree with TRBD2. With V trimmed by 5 bases and J by 3 bases, 7 bases remained unmatched. This CDR3 comprises 15 residues. Looked up from germline, CDR1 is PRHDT and CDR2 is FYEKMQ (reference sequence). CDR3 residues: CASSSTLAGKNIQYF. The CDR3 bases are TGTGCCAGCAGCAGCACATTAGCGGGCAAAAACATTCAGTACTTC.

The V and J genes are TRBV6-5 and TRBJ1-5; TRBD1 aligns across 10 bases. With 5 bases clipped from V and 4 bases from J, the junction kept 5 bases outside the gene matches. The CDR3 has 15 residues. The germline CDR1 and CDR2 sequences are MNHEY and SVGAGI. CDR3 sequence: CASSTRTGGNQPQHF. Here the CDR3 DNA reads TGTGCCAGCAGTACCCGGACAGGGGGGAATCAGCCCCAGCATTTT.

The chain has TRBV28 and TRBJ2-3, with 13 bases aligning to TRBD2. The trim removed 7 bases at V and 11 bases at J, leaving 15 bases unmatched. Germline V gene lookup returns CDR1 MDHEN and CDR2 SYDVKM. CDR3 length equals 16 residues. This chain's CDR3 is CASTNPGLAGSGGQYF. Written as DNA, the CDR3 is TGTGCCAGCACTAACCCGGGACTAGCGGGGTCGGGGGGGCAGTATTTT.